This T cell receptor (beta chain) was captured in a study of cytomegalovirus exposure and HLA in healthy donors. CDR3 size: 14 residues. Trimming cost V 3 bases and J 5 bases; bases outside gene matches: 4. Germline CDR1 and CDR2: MNHNS and SASEGT. The PCR ran on 60 Vbeta and 13 Jbeta primers. Data came from immunoSEQ multiplex PCR; TCRdb stores just in-frame clones and leaves some out. This sample has under 95,000 clones, with 60% to 85% found just once. The study's findings and limits: Researchers reportedly found TCR beta sequences accurately predicted most subjects' HLA-A and HLA-B alleles.

This clone was observed a few times. Its antigen is not identified. Sequencing was performed on PBMCs. The V gene is TRBV6-1, the J gene TRBJ1-1; 9 bases agree with TRBD1. The clonotype comes from a boy between 10 and 17 years old in good health and CMV-seronegative. The CDR3 loop is CASSETGGATEAFF. The DNA for the CDR3 is TGTGCCAGCAGTGAGACAGGGGGGGCAACTGAAGCTTTCTTT.